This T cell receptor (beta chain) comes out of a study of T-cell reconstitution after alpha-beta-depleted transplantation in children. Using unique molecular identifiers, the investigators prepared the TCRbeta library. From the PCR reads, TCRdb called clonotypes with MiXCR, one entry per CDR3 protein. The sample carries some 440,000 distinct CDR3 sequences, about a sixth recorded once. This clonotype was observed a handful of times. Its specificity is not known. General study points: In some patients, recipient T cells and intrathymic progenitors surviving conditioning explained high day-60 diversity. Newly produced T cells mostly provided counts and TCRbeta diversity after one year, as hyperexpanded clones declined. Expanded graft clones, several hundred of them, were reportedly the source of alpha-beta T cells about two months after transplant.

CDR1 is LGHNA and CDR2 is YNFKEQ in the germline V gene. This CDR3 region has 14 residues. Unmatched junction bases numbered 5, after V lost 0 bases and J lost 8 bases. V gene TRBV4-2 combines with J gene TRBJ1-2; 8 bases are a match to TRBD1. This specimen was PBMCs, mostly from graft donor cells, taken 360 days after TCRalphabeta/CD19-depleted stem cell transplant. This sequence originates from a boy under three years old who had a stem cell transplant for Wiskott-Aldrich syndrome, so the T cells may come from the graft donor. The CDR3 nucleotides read TGTGCCAGCAGCCAAGAGGCCAGGGGGCGCGGCTACACCTTC. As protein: CASSQEARGRGYTF.